The sample holds a few counts of the clone carrying this T cell receptor beta chain. Antigen specificity is unknown. Trimming removed 0 bases at V and 5 bases at J, with 14 bases between. Looked up from germline, CDR1 is KGHDR and CDR2 is SFDVKD. The CDR3 is made up of 16 amino acids. Whole-study results and caveats: Whole repertoires were not studied in the larger cohort, only one V-J beta rearrangement. Tumor Tregs overlapped most with tumor, then blood, naive CD4+ cells.

Full-length variable regions came from constant-region reverse primers plus semi-nested Nested Universal Primer A PCR. TCRdb called the 5' RACE reads again in MiXCR, with one record for every CDR3 protein. The profile shows 50,000 to 65,000 distinct CDR3 sequences, 25% to 30% of them singletons. CD4+CD45RO+CD25- cells were isolated as memory CD4+ T cells. Sequencing was done on a sample of tumor-infiltrating memory CD4+ T cells sorted from the breast tumor. The subset: memory CD4+ T cells, CD4+CD45RO+CD25-. The V and J genes are TRBV24-1 and TRBJ2-3, with D maybe TRBD2 (5 bases). This sequence was found in a female donor with breast cancer. In DNA, the CDR3 is TGTGCCACCAGTGATTTGACTGGAGGAAAGAGAGATACGCAGTATTTT. It translates to CATSDLTGGKRDTQYF.